The rows below give T cell receptor beta chains drawn from one sample of a study of Ad26.COV2.S vaccination and SARS-CoV-2 variants. TCRdb keeps only in-frame clones here, not all; method: immunoSEQ multiplex PCR. The sample carries 350,000 to 450,000 clones, 70% to 90% recorded once. This specimen consisted of peripheral blood, obtained in a trial of Ad26.COV2.S vaccine versus placebo. Source of these receptors: a person aged 18-60 years who received the Ad26.COV2.S COVID-19 vaccine or a placebo. The CDR3 runs from the conserved cysteine through the conserved F or W. A D gene is named only where the DNA matches it firmly. Clone size is given for some rows only: seen once, a few or many times, or a class if the clone is expanded.

TRBD1,TRBJ2-5,-,TRBV9,CASSVAAGTGGSETQYF,TGTGCCAGCAGCGTAGCGGCCGGGACAGGGGGCTCAGAGACCCAGTACTTC
-,TRBJ2-2,-,TRBV11-3,CASSKTNTPRELFF,TGTGCCAGCAGCAAAACTAATACCCCCCGAGAGCTGTTTTTT
-,TRBJ2-1,-,TRBV7-2,CASSFSGNNEQFF,TGTGCCAGCAGCTTCAGTGGGAACAATGAGCAGTTCTTC
-,TRBJ2-2,few,TRBV9,CASSVELTGELFF,TGTGCCAGCAGCGTAGAGCTCACCGGGGAGCTGTTTTTT
-,TRBJ1-2,-,TRBV7-2,CASSLGGGIYGYTF,TGTGCCAGCAGCTTAGGGGGAGGGATCTATGGCTACACCTTC
TRBD2,TRBJ2-7,-,TRBV27,CASSLSRTSDEQYF,TGTGCCAGCAGTTTATCCCGGACTAGCGACGAGCAGTACTTC
TRBD2,TRBJ2-5,-,TRBV3-1/TRBV3-2,CASTLRGASGRETQYF,TGTGCCAGCACCCTAAGGGGGGCTAGCGGGAGAGAGACCCAGTACTTC
-,TRBJ2-1,-,TRBV30,CAWSSGPYNEQFF,TGTGCCTGGAGTTCAGGGCCCTACAATGAGCAGTTCTTC
TRBD1,TRBJ1-1,-,TRBV6-5,CASSPRDRRGPAFF,TGTGCCAGCAGTCCACGGGACAGGAGGGGCCCAGCTTTCTTT
-,TRBJ2-2,-,TRBV6-5,CASQDSNTGELFF,TGTGCCAGCCAGGACTCGAACACCGGGGAGCTGTTTTTT
-,TRBJ2-5,-,TRBV27,CASSRNRQETQYF,TGTGCCAGCAGTCGGAACCGTCAAGAGACCCAGTACTTC
-,TRBJ1-1,once,TRBV10-3,CAISESQGRSEAFF,TGTGCCATCAGTGAGTCACAGGGAAGGTCTGAAGCTTTCTTT
TRBD2,TRBJ2-2,-,TRBV24-1,CATSTSPFGLAGVHTGELFF,TGTGCCACCAGTACCTCCCCTTTTGGACTAGCGGGAGTTCACACCGGGGAGCTGTTTTTT
-,TRBJ1-5,-,TRBV4-1,CASSQREGSNQPQHF,TGCGCCAGCAGCCAAAGGGAGGGGAGCAATCAGCCCCAGCATTTT
-,TRBJ2-7,-,TRBV28,CASSSALDRRGGGQYF,TGTGCCAGCAGTTCCGCCCTGGACCGGAGGGGAGGTGGGCAGTACTTC
-,TRBJ1-1,-,TRBV11-2,CASSLDRVSGVYEAFF,TGTGCCAGCAGCTTAGATCGGGTCTCGGGGGTTTATGAAGCTTTCTTT
-,TRBJ1-6,-,TRBV4-2,CASSQETGANSPLHF,TGTGCCAGCAGCCAAGAAACGGGGGCCAATTCACCCCTCCACTTT
TRBD1,TRBJ1-1,few,TRBV4-1,CASSQGLWDRSVNTEAFF,TGCGCCAGCAGCCAAGGCCTTTGGGACAGGTCGGTAAACACTGAAGCTTTCTTT
TRBD2,TRBJ2-5,few,TRBV5-8,CASSSVRGRAGETQYF,TGTGCCAGCAGCTCAGTCCGCGGGAGGGCAGGGGAGACCCAGTACTTC
-,TRBJ2-7,-,TRBV7-9,CASTYLVGPVTYEQYF,TGTGCCAGCACCTACTTAGTGGGGCCGGTAACCTACGAGCAGTACTTC
TRBD2,TRBJ2-2,-,TRBV19,CASRGGWREGTGELFF,TGTGCCAGTAGGGGAGGCTGGCGGGAGGGAACCGGGGAGCTGTTTTTT
TRBD2,TRBJ2-3,-,TRBV7-3,CASSLGGTSYADTQYF,TGTGCCAGCAGCTTGGGCGGGACTAGCTATGCAGATACGCAGTATTTT
TRBD1,TRBJ1-1,-,TRBV28,CASSLDLGQVNTEAFF,TGTGCCAGCAGTTTAGACTTAGGACAGGTGAACACTGAAGCTTTCTTT
TRBD1,TRBJ1-2,-,TRBV19,CASTPTGGGYGYTF,TGTGCCAGTACCCCGACAGGGGGCGGGTATGGCTACACCTTC
-,TRBJ2-3,once,TRBV28,CASSPESGVPTQYF,TGTGCCAGCAGTCCCGAAAGTGGGGTCCCCACGCAGTATTTT
-,TRBJ1-1,-,TRBV28,CASSLGGRLNTEAFF,TGTGCCAGCAGTTTAGGCGGGAGACTCAACACTGAAGCTTTCTTT
-,TRBJ2-5,-,TRBV7-9,CASSSTGSETQYF,TGTGCCAGCAGCTCTACAGGGAGCGAGACCCAGTACTTC
TRBD2,TRBJ2-7,-,TRBV6-2/TRBV6-3,CASSSPRTSGGSSYEQYF,TGTGCCAGCAGTTCCCCAAGGACTAGCGGGGGAAGCTCCTACGAGCAGTACTTC
TRBD1,TRBJ2-1,-,TRBV11-2,CASARTGSLPYNEQFF,TGTGCCAGCGCGCGGACAGGGTCGCTACCCTACAATGAGCAGTTCTTC
-,TRBJ2-3,-,TRBV4-1,CASSQVENTDTQYF,TGCGCCAGCAGCCAAGTCGAAAACACAGATACGCAGTATTTT
TRBD2,TRBJ2-5,-,TRBV4-1,CASSQTFGGFKETQYF,TGCGCCAGCAGCCAAACTTTCGGGGGGTTCAAAGAGACCCAGTACTTC
-,TRBJ2-7,-,TRBV24-1,CATSDRALPPSYEQYF,TGTGCCACCAGTGATCGAGCCCTCCCCCCCTCCTACGAGCAGTACTTC
TRBD1,TRBJ2-3,-,TRBV6-1,CASSETGETDTQYF,TGTGCCAGCAGTGAGACAGGGGAAACAGATACGCAGTATTTT
-,TRBJ1-6,-,TRBV28,CASSQKTGVNSPLHF,TGTGCCAGCAGTCAGAAGACAGGAGTCAATTCACCCCTCCACTTT
-,TRBJ1-2,-,TRBV19,CASSIPKLGYTF,TGTGCCAGTAGTATTCCTAAGCTCGGCTACACCTTC
TRBD2,TRBJ2-3,-,TRBV5-4,CASSFASGSSDTQYF,TGTGCCAGCAGCTTTGCTAGCGGGAGTTCGGATACGCAGTATTTT
-,TRBJ2-1,-,TRBV28,CASSYIEQFF,TGTGCCAGCAGTTACATAGAGCAGTTCTTC